These 17 T cell receptor beta chains came from one sample sequenced in a study of blood T cell repertoires in COVID-19. Using immunoSEQ multiplex PCR, the repertoire was profiled, and TCRdb retains in-frame clones only, with some absent. Of 260,000 or so clones listed, approximately 85% are singletons. Input material: peripheral blood. The receptors were gathered from a man aged 18 to 29 with active or convalescent COVID-19.

The chain uses TRBV7-6 and TRBJ2-1, with 16 bases fitting TRBD2. The CDR3 covers 15 residues. V dropped 5 bases and J dropped 10; count of bases not matched to a gene: 5. Germline V CDR1 and CDR2: SGHVS, FNYEAQ. The CDR3 loop reads CASSHTGLAGGEQFF. The CDR3 nucleotides read TGTGCCAGCAGCCACACGGGACTAGCGGGGGGGGAGCAGTTCTTC.

The CDR3 bases are TGCAGCGTTGCTGACAGGGCCAACTATGGCTACACCTTC. This sequence encodes CSVADRANYGYTF. V gene TRBV29-1 combines with J gene TRBJ1-2; 7 bases match TRBD1. Germline lookup yields CDR1 SQVTM and CDR2 ANQGSEA. This CDR3 region has 13 residues. The junction had 4 bases not matched to a gene; V was cut back by 4 bases and J by 2 bases.

This clone is labeled medium-sized. The CDR3 coding sequence is TGCAGTGCTAGTCCGGTAGCGGGGAGCTCCTACGAGCAGTACTTC. The encoded protein is CSASPVAGSSYEQYF. The chain has TRBV20-1 and TRBJ2-7, with TRBD2 matching 8 bases. The germline V gene encodes CDR1 DFQATT and CDR2 SNEGSKA (reference sequence). The CDR3 is made up of 15 amino acids. The V gene end was trimmed by 3 bases and the J gene end by 0 bases; junction bases not matched to a gene: 7.

This clone came up many times. This chain links TRBV11-2 with TRBJ2-6; D might be TRBD1 (6 bases). The CDR3 contains 19 residues. Trimming cost V 3 bases and J 0 bases, with 18 bases left between them. Germline lookup yields CDR1 SGHAT and CDR2 FQNNGV. The CDR3 nucleotides read TGTGCCAGCAGCTTTGCCAGGGGAAGGGTGATCTCTGGGGCCAACGTCCTGACTTTC. The encoded protein is CASSFARGRVISGANVLTF. Variable domain in full (rest from reference TRBV11-2 and TRBJ2-6): EAGVAQSPRYKIIEKRQSVAFWCNPISGHATLYWYQQILGQGPKLLIQFQNNGVVDDSQLPKDRFSAERLKGVDSTLKIQPAKLEDSAVYLCASSFARGRVISGANVLTFGAGSRLTVL.

This rearrangement joins TRBV9 to TRBJ2-7, with D possibly matching TRBD1 (6 bases). V shed 7 bases and J shed 0 bases, with 11 bases lying between them. Germline CDR1 and CDR2: SGDLS and YYNGEE. The CDR3 runs 13 residues. CDR3 DNA: TGTGCCAGCGCCCAGGGGAGCTCCTACGAGCAGTACTTC. Translating it yields CASAQGSSYEQYF.

The chain recombines TRBV6-1 with TRBJ2-1; 14 bases align to TRBD2. Germline-derived CDR1 and CDR2 are MNHNS and SASEGT. The CDR3 is made up of 16 amino acids. After removal of 4 bases from V and 3 bases from J, the junction contained 2 bases not matched to a gene. CDR3 nucleotide sequence: TGTGCCAGCAGTGGACTAGCGGGGGGGCTCTACAATGAGCAGTTCTTC. Amino acid sequence: CASSGLAGGLYNEQFF.

The V gene is TRBV24-1, the J gene TRBJ2-2; D might be TRBD1 (5 bases). There are 15 residues in the CDR3. The germline CDR1 and CDR2 sequences are KGHDR and SFDVKD. V dropped 3 bases and J dropped 5 bases, with 12 bases sitting between them. CDR3 sequence reads: CATSDPGRGTGELFF. CDR3 in DNA: TGTGCCACCAGTGATCCTGGAAGGGGTACCGGGGAGCTGTTTTTT.

This chain uses TRBV4-1 with TRBJ1-4; TRBD1 might be the D (5 bases). The CDR3 has 15 amino acids. CDR1 and CDR2 from the germline V gene are MGHRA and YSYEKL. Trimming left V 1 base short and J 7 bases short, with 13 bases between. CDR3 sequence: CASSQVGTGGEKLFF. DNA of the CDR3: TGCGCCAGCAGCCAAGTCGGGACGGGGGGTGAAAAACTGTTTTTT.

The V gene is TRBV3-1 (or the pseudogene TRBV3-2), the J gene TRBJ1-6; 8 nucleotides agree with TRBD1. This CDR3 spans 14 amino acids. Losses at the gene ends were 3 bases for V and 9 bases for J; bases not matched to a gene: 4. Germline CDR1 is LGHDT and CDR2 is YNNKEL (reference sequence). CDR3 nucleotide sequence: TGTGCCAGCAGCCAGACAGGGGAGGGTTCACCCCTCCACTTT. This gives the protein CASSQTGEGSPLHF.

Points on this clone: One end of the junction varies from germline; a read error may be responsible. The V gene is TRBV2, the J gene TRBJ1-4; TRBD1 matches at 9 bases. The CDR3 length is 15 residues. Per germline, CDR1 SNHLY and CDR2 FYNNEI. This CDR3 is CASRGQGTTNEKLFF. CDR3 DNA sequence: TGTGCCAGCAGGGGACAGGGTACAACCAATGAAAAACTGTTTTTT. Filled out from reference TRBV2 and TRBJ1-4, the complete variable domain reads EPEVTQTPSHQVTQMGQEVILRCVPISNHLYFYWYRQILGQKVEFLVSFYNNEISEKSEIFDDQFSVERPDGSNFTLKIRSTKLEDSAMYFCASRGQGTTNEKLFFGSGTQLSVL.

This chain joins TRBV11-3 and TRBJ2-7; TRBD1 matches at 9 bases. The germline V gene encodes CDR1 SGHNT and CDR2 YENEEA. V gave up 4 bases and J gave up 6 bases; unmatched junction bases: 4. There are 13 residues in the CDR3. Here the CDR3 DNA reads TGTGCCAGCAGCTCCGGGACAGGGTTCGAGCAGTACTTC. Encoded protein: CASSSGTGFEQYF.

The chain recombines TRBV10-1 with TRBJ2-3; 11 nucleotides match TRBD2. The germline gives CDR1 WNHNN, CDR2 SYGVQD (reference sequence). The V segment lost 1 base and the J segment 3 bases; nucleotides outside the gene matches: 3. The CDR3 contains 16 residues. The CDR3 DNA reads as TGCGCCAGCAGTGAGTTTGGGACTAGCGGTACAGATACGCAGTATTTT. This translates into CASSEFGTSGTDTQYF.

This clone has a single count. The chain links TRBV5-1 to TRBJ1-2; 8 bases are a match to TRBD1. Germline V gene sequence: CDR1 SGHRS, CDR2 YFSETQ. V shed 0 bases, J shed 6 bases, and the junction held 4 bases outside the gene matches. The CDR3 has 14 amino acids. The CDR3 DNA is TGCGCCAGCAGCTTGGGACAGGGGTATAATGGCTACACCTTC. Translation: CASSLGQGYNGYTF. The full variable domain, rest sourced from reference TRBV5-1 and TRBJ1-2, is KAGVTQTPRYLIKTRGQQVTLSCSPISGHRSVSWYQQTPGQGLQFLFEYFSETQRNKGNFPGRFSGRQFSNSRSEMNVSTLELGDSALYLCASSLGQGYNGYTFGSGTRLTVV.

The V call is TRBV7-6, the J call TRBJ2-7; 10 bases fit TRBD1. Trimming removed 5 bases from V and 2 bases from J; junction bases left unmatched: 3. The CDR3 is 14 amino acids. The germline V gene has CDR1 SGHVS and CDR2 FNYEAQ. The CDR3: CASSLDRGPYEQYF. The CDR3 bases are TGTGCCAGCAGCCTTGACAGGGGGCCCTACGAGCAGTACTTC.

This chain joins TRBV27 and TRBJ2-2, with TRBD1 identical over 8 bases. Germline assignment: CDR1 MNHEY and CDR2 SMNVEV (reference sequence). Trimming at V came to 7 bases and at J to 7 bases, leaving 11 bases not matched to a gene. CDR3 length: 15 residues. CDR3 in amino acids: CASNGQGDAGGELFF. The CDR3, as DNA: TGTGCCAGCAACGGACAGGGTGACGCGGGCGGGGAGCTGTTTTTT.

The chain joins TRBV9 to TRBJ1-1; D unresolved. V was pared by 3 bases and J by 1 base, with 10 bases between. This CDR3 comprises 14 residues. Germline assignment: CDR1 SGDLS and CDR2 YYNGEE. As DNA, the CDR3 is TGTGCCAGCAGCGCCCTTCGAGAGAACACTGAAGCTTTCTTT. Its protein product is CASSALRENTEAFF.

This chain connects TRBV19 to TRBJ2-7; tentatively, D is TRBD1 (6 bases). The CDR3 totals 15 residues. The germline CDR1 and CDR2 sequences are LNHDA and SQIVND (reference sequence). V was shortened by 3 bases and J by 3 bases, with 15 bases between the two germline ends. The CDR3 nucleotides read TGTGCCAGTAGTATCCTGGGGGACACCAACTACGAGCAGTACTTC. It encodes CASSILGDTNYEQYF.